One sample yielded the 15 T cell receptor beta chains listed below, sequenced in a study of beta chain features in type 1 diabetes. Study-level results: TCRB CDR3 length was moderately but significantly reduced in all four CD4+ subsets of Type 1 diabetes patients.

No antigen is known for these receptors. Sequenced material consisted of expressed TCRB transcripts (all of the isolated RNA was reverse transcribed). The protocol was immunoSEQ multiplex PCR, while the TCRdb copy is restricted to in-frame clones and leaves out a portion. This sample has about 740,000 clones; over 10% occur once, and the top ten carry 0.02% to 0.025%. The specimen sequenced was naive CD4+ T cells from blood. The source is a man between 18 and 29 years old with type 1 diabetes.

The gene calls are TRBV9 and TRBJ2-7; 7 positions match TRBD1. V shed 3 bases and J 7 bases; nucleotides not matched to a gene: 13. This CDR3 has 15 amino acids. Germline V lookup: CDR1 SGDLS, CDR2 YYNGEE. CDR3 residues: CASSALPSQQGEQYF. The CDR3 DNA is TGTGCCAGCAGCGCCCTCCCCTCACAACAGGGGGAGCAGTACTTC.

The chain couples TRBV30 to TRBJ2-7; D unresolved. Germline-derived CDR1 and CDR2 are GTSNPN and SVGIG (reference sequence). The CDR3 extends over 13 amino acids. The ends were cut back, 3 bases at V and 5 bases at J, with 14 bases in the middle. The CDR3, as DNA: TGTGCCTGGAGCCCCACGGTTGCGGACGAGCAGTACTTC. It specifies CAWSPTVADEQYF.

The V call is TRBV29-1, the J call TRBJ1-1, with 9 positions matching TRBD1. J gave up 7 bases and V 4 bases, and 7 bases lay outside the gene matches. The CDR3 runs 13 residues. The germline V gene encodes CDR1 SQVTM and CDR2 ANQGSEA. CDR3 coding DNA: TGCAGCGTTGCCGGACAGGGGACGCTTGAAGCTTTCTTT. It yields the protein CSVAGQGTLEAFF.

This clone has only a few counts. The chain employs TRBV19 and TRBJ2-1; D is undetermined. Germline CDR1 and CDR2: LNHDA and SQIVND (reference sequence). The ends were cut back, 5 bases at V and 3 bases at J, with 14 bases in the middle. The CDR3 length is 15 residues. The CDR3 nucleotides are TGTGCCAGTAGTGATGGGCAGGACCTCTACAATGAGCAGTTCTTC. This codes for CASSDGQDLYNEQFF.

The J gene is TRBJ2-7, the V gene TRBV11-2, with a weak D call TRBD1 (5 bases). The CDR3 runs 14 residues. Germline CDR1 reads SGHAT; CDR2 reads FQNNGV. Deletions cut 5 bases from V and 2 bases from J, with 13 bases between. The CDR3 nucleotides are TGTGCCAGCAGCATACAGGAAGACACCTACGAGCAGTACTTC. Translating it yields CASSIQEDTYEQYF.

The chain carries TRBV11-3 and TRBJ1-5; 8 positions match TRBD1. CDR1 SGHNT and CDR2 YENEEA come from the germline V gene. The CDR3 is made up of 14 amino acids. V gave up 3 bases and J gave up 2 bases; unmatched junction bases: 0. The CDR3 region is CASSLTGGNQPQHF. CDR3 DNA sequence: TGTGCCAGCAGCTTGACAGGGGGCAATCAGCCCCAGCATTTT.

The chain carries TRBV10-1 and TRBJ2-3; tentative D call: TRBD1 (6 bases). Trimming shortened V by 2 bases and J by 9 bases, and 15 bases separated the two germline ends. The germline gives CDR1 WNHNN, CDR2 SYGVQD (reference sequence). This CDR3 is 14 amino acids long. This CDR3 reads CASSENYETGTQYF. The DNA of the CDR3 is TGCGCCAGCAGTGAGAATTACGAGACAGGCACGCAGTATTTT.

This clone appeared a few times. The genes are TRBV19 and TRBJ1-2; D unclear. Germline V CDR1 and CDR2: LNHDA, SQIVND (reference sequence). The CDR3 totals 13 residues. V was shortened by 0 bases and J by 7 bases, with 9 bases between the two germline ends. The CDR3 protein is CASSIDLKFGYTF. As DNA, the CDR3 is TGTGCCAGTAGTATAGACCTCAAGTTTGGCTACACCTTC.

A few counts support this clone. The chain joins TRBV30 to TRBJ2-7; D remains ambiguous. This CDR3 is built from 11 residues. V gave up 4 bases and J gave up 2 bases, with 6 bases separating them. Germline V CDR1 and CDR2: GTSNPN, SVGIG (reference sequence). The CDR3 bases are TGTGCCTGGAATCGGGCCTACGAGCAGTACTTC. Amino acids: CAWNRAYEQYF.

This clone was found a few times. This chain joins TRBV27 and TRBJ1-1; perhaps TRBD1 as D (5 bases). The germline V gene encodes CDR1 MNHEY and CDR2 SMNVEV (reference sequence). The CDR3 totals 14 residues. Trimming pared 4 bases from V and 0 bases from J, leaving 9 bases between. The DNA for the CDR3 is TGTGCCAGCAGTTATGAGGGGATGAACACTGAAGCTTTCTTT. It yields the protein CASSYEGMNTEAFF.

The J gene is TRBJ2-1, the V gene TRBV13, with 10 bases lining up with TRBD2. The CDR3 has 15 amino acids. Per germline, CDR1 PRHDT and CDR2 FYEKMQ (reference sequence). Trimming at V came to 1 base and at J to 10 bases, leaving 7 bases not matched to a gene. The CDR3 nucleotides read TGTGCCAGCAGCTTAGCCCTAGCGGGGGCCCGCGAGCAGTTCTTC. Amino acid sequence: CASSLALAGAREQFF.

The gene calls are TRBV7-9 and TRBJ2-7; 12 bases map to TRBD2. The V and J ends lost 5 bases and 2 bases, in that order; junction bases with no gene match: 4. This CDR3 has 15 amino acids. Germline V lookup: CDR1 SEHNR, CDR2 FQNEAQ (reference sequence). DNA for the CDR3: TGTGCCAGCAGCCCGTCTAGCGGGGGGGCCTACGAGCAGTACTTC. This encodes CASSPSSGGAYEQYF.

The chain couples TRBV5-1 to TRBJ2-1; TRBD2 matches at 7 bases. This CDR3 is built from 14 residues. V shed 5 bases, J shed 4 bases, and the junction held 6 bases outside the gene matches. CDR1 is SGHRS and CDR2 is YFSETQ in the germline V gene. The CDR3 reads CASSYRGDYNEQFF. The CDR3 DNA follows: TGCGCCAGCAGTTATCGGGGGGATTACAATGAGCAGTTCTTC. The variable domain in full, with the rest retrieved from reference TRBV5-1 and TRBJ2-1, is KAGVTQTPRYLIKTRGQQVTLSCSPISGHRSVSWYQQTPGQGLQFLFEYFSETQRNKGNFPGRFSGRQFSNSRSEMNVSTLELGDSALYLCASSYRGDYNEQFFGPGTRLTVL.

This chain joins TRBV6-5 and TRBJ1-2; 9 bases align to TRBD1. J gave up 8 bases and V 7 bases, and 5 bases lay outside the gene matches. Per the germline V gene, CDR1 is MNHEY and CDR2 is SVGAGI. The CDR3 is 12 amino acids. This CDR3 reads CASTGQGNGYTF. The CDR3 region has the DNA TGTGCCAGCACCGGACAGGGGAACGGCTACACCTTC.

There are a few counts of this clone. The CDR3, as DNA: TGTGCCAGCAGCGTAGGAACAGCGCAACCCTACGAGCAGTACTTC. Encoded protein: CASSVGTAQPYEQYF. The chain combines TRBV9 with TRBJ2-7, with D unclear. Germline V gene sequence: CDR1 SGDLS, CDR2 YYNGEE. V was clipped by 0 bases and J by 2 bases, with 12 bases between them. The CDR3 sequence is 15 residues long.